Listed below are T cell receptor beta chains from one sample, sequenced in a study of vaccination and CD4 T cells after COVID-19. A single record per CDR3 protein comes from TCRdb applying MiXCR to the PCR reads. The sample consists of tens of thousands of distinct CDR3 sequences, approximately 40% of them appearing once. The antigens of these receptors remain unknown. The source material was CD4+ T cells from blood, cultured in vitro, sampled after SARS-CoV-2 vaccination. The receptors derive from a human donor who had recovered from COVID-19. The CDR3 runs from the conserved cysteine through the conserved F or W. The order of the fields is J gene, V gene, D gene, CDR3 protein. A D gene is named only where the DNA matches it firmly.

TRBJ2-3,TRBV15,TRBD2,CATSRVGGSSTDTQYF
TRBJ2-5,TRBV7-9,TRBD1,CASSSLQWTGSETQYF
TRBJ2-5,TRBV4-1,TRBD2,CASSQVWERGAGETQYF
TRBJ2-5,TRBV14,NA,CASSQVHETQYF
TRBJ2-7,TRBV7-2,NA,CASRGADYEQYF
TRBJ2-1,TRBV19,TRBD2,CASVNSGIYNEQFF
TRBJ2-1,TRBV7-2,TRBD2,CASSLARLADEQFF
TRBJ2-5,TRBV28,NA,CASSPLYRAQETQYF
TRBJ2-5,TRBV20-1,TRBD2,CSARDHGLAGGPASYLALGTQYF
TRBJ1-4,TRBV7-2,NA,CASSPSTDPGEKLFF
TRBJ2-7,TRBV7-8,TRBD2,CASSLESLWSSGSYEQYF
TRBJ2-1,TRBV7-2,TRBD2,CASSLGLAAPTGYNEQFF
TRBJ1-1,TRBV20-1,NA,CSAREATEAFF
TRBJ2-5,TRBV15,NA,CATSRRDPIQETQYF
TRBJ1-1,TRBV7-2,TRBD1,CASSSQGGGTEAFF
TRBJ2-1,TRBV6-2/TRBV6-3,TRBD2,CASSYQAGVYNEQFF
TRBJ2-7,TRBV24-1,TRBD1,CATSEWTGGRNEQYF
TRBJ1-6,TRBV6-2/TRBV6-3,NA,CASTLEETVNSPLHF
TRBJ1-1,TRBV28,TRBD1,CASSFLQGATAFF
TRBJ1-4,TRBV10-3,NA,CAIRSGTDEKLFF
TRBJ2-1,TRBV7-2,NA,CASSLFAGKEQFF
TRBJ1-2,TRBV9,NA,CASSVGVRQGGVYGYTF
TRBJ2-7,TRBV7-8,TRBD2,CASSNGGVTYEQYF
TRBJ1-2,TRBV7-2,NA,CASSLGGAGGYTF
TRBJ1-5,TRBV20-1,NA,CSARRGQSNQPQHF
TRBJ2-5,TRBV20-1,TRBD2,CSARAVRAGGLIQETQYF
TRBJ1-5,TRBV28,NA,CASSYNQGRWQPQHF
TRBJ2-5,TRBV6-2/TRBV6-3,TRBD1,CASSYPGQGEYQETQYF
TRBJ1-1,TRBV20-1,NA,CSALGAITEAFF
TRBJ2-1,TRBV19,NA,CASSISPKQGMAYNEQFF
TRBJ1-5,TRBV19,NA,CASRTEHAEGNQPQHF
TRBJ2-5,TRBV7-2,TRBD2,CASSFRGLAGGSQETQYF
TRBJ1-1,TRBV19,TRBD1,CASSDFPHLGQGAKNTEAFF
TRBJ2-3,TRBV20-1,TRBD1,CSARAGGAYTQYF
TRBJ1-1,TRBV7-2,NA,CATATGTPNTEAFF
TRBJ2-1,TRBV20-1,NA,CSARGAGYYNEQFF
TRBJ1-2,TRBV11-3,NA,CASSPRQAGSYGYTF
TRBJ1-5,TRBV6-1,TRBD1,CASRDRGSDQPQHF
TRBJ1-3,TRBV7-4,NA,CASSLIRGGATSGNTIYF
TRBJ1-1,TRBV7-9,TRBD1,CASSSRTGMNTEAFF
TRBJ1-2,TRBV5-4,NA,CASSTQDDYGYTF